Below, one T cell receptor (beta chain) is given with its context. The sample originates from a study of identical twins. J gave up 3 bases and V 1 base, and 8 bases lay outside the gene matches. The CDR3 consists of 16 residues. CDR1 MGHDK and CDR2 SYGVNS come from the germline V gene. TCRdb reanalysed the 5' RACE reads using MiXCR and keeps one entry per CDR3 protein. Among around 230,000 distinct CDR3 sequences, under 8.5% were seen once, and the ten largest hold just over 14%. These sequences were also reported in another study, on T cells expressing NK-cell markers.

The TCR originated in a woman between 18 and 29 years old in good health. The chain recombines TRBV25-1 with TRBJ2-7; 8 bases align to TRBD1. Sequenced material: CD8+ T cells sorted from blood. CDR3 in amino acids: CASSESGTGLLYEQYF. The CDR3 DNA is TGTGCCAGCAGTGAATCGGGGACAGGACTACTCTACGAGCAGTACTTC.